A selection of T cell receptor beta chains follows, all from one sample in a study of post-analysis software for immune sequencing data. TCRdb called the PCR reads again in MiXCR, with one record for every CDR3 protein. The sample carries 750,000 to 950,000 distinct CDR3 sequences, roughly 50% recorded once. The sequencing sample was made of blood. These TCRs come from a girl aged 5 to 17 with multiple sclerosis. The CDR3 runs from the conserved cysteine through the conserved F or W. A D gene is named only where the DNA matches it firmly. The size entry is marked missing in some rows and otherwise reads once, few, many or a size class.

CDR3aa	CDR3nt	v_gene	abundance	d_gene	j_gene
CASSRSRLAGGPGNIQYF	TGTGCCAGCAGCCGAAGTCGACTAGCGGGGGGGCCTGGAAACATTCAGTACTTC	TRBV7-2	NA	TRBD2	TRBJ2-4
CASEGTGRYEQYF	TGTGCCAGCGAAGGGACAGGGCGTTACGAGCAGTACTTC	TRBV11-2	NA	TRBD1	TRBJ2-7
CASRDRGGVETQYF	TGTGCCAGCAGGGACAGGGGGGGTGTGGAGACCCAGTACTTC	TRBV6-6	NA	TRBD1	TRBJ2-5
CASSLGGRGVETQFF	TGTGCCAGCAGCTTGGGAGGGAGGGGAGTAGAGACCCAGTTCTTC	TRBV5-5	NA	TRBD2	TRBJ2-1
CAWAPGGTNYQPQHF	TGTGCCTGGGCCCCCGGAGGGACAAATTATCAGCCCCAGCATTTT	TRBV30	few	NA	TRBJ1-5
CASRPGQGVILAKNIQYF	TGCGCCAGCAGGCCGGGACAGGGGGTTATTTTGGCCAAAAACATTCAGTACTTC	TRBV5-1	few	TRBD1	TRBJ2-4
CASSYGQGAHEQYF	TGTGCCAGCAGTTACGGACAGGGGGCCCATGAGCAGTACTTC	TRBV6-6	NA	TRBD1	TRBJ2-5
CASSEFRGQTYEQYF	TGTGCCAGCAGTGAATTCCGCGGACAGACGTACGAGCAGTACTTC	TRBV2	NA	NA	TRBJ2-7
CSVRGKYPPGTGKDQPQHF	TGCAGCGTTAGGGGAAAGTATCCACCAGGGACAGGGAAGGATCAGCCCCAGCATTTT	TRBV29-1	NA	TRBD1	TRBJ1-5
CASSYQGAGNFYEQYF	TGTGCCAGCAGTTACCAGGGGGCAGGCAATTTCTACGAGCAGTACTTC	TRBV6-6	NA	TRBD1	TRBJ2-7
CASSGGRQETQYF	TGTGCCAGCAGTGGAGGACGCCAAGAGACCCAGTACTTC	TRBV5-1	NA	NA	TRBJ2-5
CASSALGGGPARDTQYF	TGTGCCAGCAGCGCGCTGGGCGGGGGGCCAGCTAGAGATACGCAGTATTTT	TRBV7-2	NA	TRBD2	TRBJ2-3
CASSGWTGGAYEQYF	TGTGCCAGCAGTGGTTGGACAGGGGGCGCCTACGAGCAGTACTTC	TRBV7-9	few	TRBD1	TRBJ2-7
CASSVGPAGTQGTQYF	TGTGCCAGCAGCGTAGGCCCAGCGGGGACGCAAGGGACCCAGTACTTC	TRBV9	once	TRBD2	TRBJ2-5
CAAYTLLGPGGYTF	TGTGCCGCGTACACCCTCTTGGGGCCGGGAGGCTACACCTTC	TRBV28	NA	NA	TRBJ1-2
CASSVGTGGLTDTQYF	TGTGCCAGCAGCGTAGGGACGGGAGGGCTCACAGATACGCAGTATTTT	TRBV9	few	TRBD2	TRBJ2-3
CASSHGTETQYF	TGTGCCAGCAGTCACGGGACGGAGACCCAGTACTTC	TRBV5-4	NA	NA	TRBJ2-5
CASSLVGTGGGEQYF	TGTGCCAGCAGCTTAGTGGGGACAGGGGGCGGCGAGCAGTACTTC	TRBV11-2	few	TRBD1	TRBJ2-7
CSVPVGYEQYF	TGCAGCGTTCCGGTTGGCTACGAGCAGTACTTC	TRBV29-1	NA	NA	TRBJ2-7
CASSEINSSEAFF	TGTGCCAGCAGTGAAATCAACAGCTCCGAAGCTTTCTTT	TRBV25-1	NA	NA	TRBJ1-1
CASSPSQETQYF	TGTGCCAGCTCACCCTCCCAAGAGACCCAGTACTTC	TRBV18	many	NA	TRBJ2-5
CASSQRTALNSNEKLFF	TGTGCCAGCAGCCAACGGACAGCATTAAATTCTAATGAAAAACTGTTTTTT	TRBV14	NA	NA	TRBJ1-4
CSVKLRAGDAQYF	TGCAGCGTAAAACTCAGGGCGGGAGATGCGCAGTATTTT	TRBV29-1	few	TRBD2	TRBJ2-3
CASAKDSGREHPYEQYF	TGTGCCAGCGCAAAGGATAGCGGGAGAGAACACCCCTACGAGCAGTACTTC	TRBV28	NA	TRBD2	TRBJ2-7
CASSQDPSGASTDTQYF	TGTGCCAGCAGCCAAGACCCTAGCGGGGCCAGCACAGATACGCAGTATTTT	TRBV4-2	NA	TRBD2	TRBJ2-3
CASRSTRGGGPIWGQETQYF	TGTGCCAGCAGAAGTACTCGGGGCGGGGGGCCCATTTGGGGACAAGAGACCCAGTACTTC	TRBV12-3/TRBV12-4	NA	TRBD2	TRBJ2-5
CASSVGWTLGEQYF	TGTGCCAGCAGCGTAGGGTGGACCCTGGGCGAGCAGTACTTC	TRBV9	NA	NA	TRBJ2-7
CASSLLVYEQYF	TGTGCCAGCAGTTTACTTGTCTACGAGCAGTACTTC	TRBV12-3/TRBV12-4	many	NA	TRBJ2-7
CASRPQEAYQETQYF	TGTGCCAGCAGACCCCAGGAAGCGTATCAGGAGACCCAGTACTTC	TRBV12-3/TRBV12-4	NA	NA	TRBJ2-5
CSARDAGSLNTEAFF	TGCAGTGCTAGAGATGCGGGCAGCCTGAACACTGAAGCTTTCTTT	TRBV20-1	NA	NA	TRBJ1-1
CASRGFNSPLHF	TGTGCCAGTAGGGGCTTTAATTCACCCCTCCACTTT	TRBV25-1	NA	NA	TRBJ1-6
CASQNSGRVGNEQFF	TGTGCCAGCCAGAATAGCGGCAGGGTAGGCAATGAGCAGTTCTTC	TRBV27	NA	NA	TRBJ2-1
CASRPIEFGEQFF	TGTGCCAGCAGGCCCATAGAGTTCGGTGAGCAGTTCTTC	TRBV7-9	NA	NA	TRBJ2-1
CASSPPGTGPDTQYF	TGTGCCAGCTCGCCACCAGGGACAGGGCCAGATACGCAGTATTTT	TRBV18	NA	TRBD1	TRBJ2-3
CASRSWVAGASYEQYF	TGTGCCAGCAGATCCTGGGTGGCGGGAGCCTCCTACGAGCAGTACTTC	TRBV7-9	few	TRBD2	TRBJ2-7
CASSFASGSEQYF	TGTGCCAGCAGCTTTGCTAGCGGGAGCGAGCAGTACTTC	TRBV7-3	few	TRBD2	TRBJ2-7
CASSSPGDFGNEQYF	TGCGCCAGCAGCTCCCCGGGCGACTTCGGTAACGAGCAGTACTTC	TRBV5-1	few	NA	TRBJ2-7
CASRETGGSGANVPTF	TGTGCCAGCAGGGAGACAGGGGGATCTGGGGCCAACGTCCCGACTTTC	TRBV27	NA	TRBD1	TRBJ2-6
CASSRGTGETQYF	TGTGCCAGCAGTCGAGGGACAGGGGAGACCCAGTACTTC	TRBV12-3/TRBV12-4	few	TRBD1	TRBJ2-5
CASSLFAEGLAKNIQYF	TGTGCCAGCAGCCTTTTTGCCGAGGGTTTAGCCAAAAACATTCAGTACTTC	TRBV11-2	NA	NA	TRBJ2-4